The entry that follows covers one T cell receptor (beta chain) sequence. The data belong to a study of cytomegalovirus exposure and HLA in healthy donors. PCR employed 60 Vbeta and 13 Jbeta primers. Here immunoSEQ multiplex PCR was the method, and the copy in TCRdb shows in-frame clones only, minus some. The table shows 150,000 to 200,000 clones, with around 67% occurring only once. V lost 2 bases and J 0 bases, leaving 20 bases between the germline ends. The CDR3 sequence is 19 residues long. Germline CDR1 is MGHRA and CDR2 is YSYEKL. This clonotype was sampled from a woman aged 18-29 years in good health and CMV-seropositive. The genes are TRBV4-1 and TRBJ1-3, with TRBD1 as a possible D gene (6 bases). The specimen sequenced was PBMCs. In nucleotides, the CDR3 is TGCGCCAGCAGCCAAATTTTGGGGGGGGGCTCGGGCTCTGGAAACACCATATATTTT. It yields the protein CASSQILGGGSGSGNTIYF.